These T cell receptor beta chains were read from a single sample in a study of shared clonotypes between healthy human individuals. Profiling relied on immunoSEQ multiplex PCR, and the TCRdb table lists in-frame clones only, not all of them. The sample carries fewer than 400,000 clones, around 72% recorded once. The specimen sequenced was memory CD4+ T cells sorted from blood. These receptors were obtained from a man aged 25 to 40 in good health. Both conserved end residues are trimmed from each CDR3.

CDR3 length: 11; V gene: TRBV2; J gene: TRBJ1-2; CDR3 protein: ASSGDRINRYT
CDR3 length: 15; V gene: TRBV27; J gene: TRBJ1-5; CDR3 protein: ASSPSASPYSNQPQH
CDR3 length: 14; V gene: TRBV10-2; J gene: TRBJ2-2; CDR3 protein: ASSLTSGRGTGELF
CDR3 length: 11; V gene: TRBV7-8; J gene: TRBJ1-5; CDR3 protein: ASRLTGNQPQH
CDR3 length: 15; V gene: TRBV7-8; J gene: TRBJ2-1; CDR3 protein: ASSLRGSGSSYNEQF
CDR3 length: 9; V gene: TRBV19; J gene: TRBJ1-1; CDR3 protein: ATSRPTEAF
CDR3 length: 11; V gene: TRBV28; J gene: TRBJ2-7; CDR3 protein: ASSQDRRYEQY
CDR3 length: 9; V gene: TRBV28; J gene: TRBJ2-7; CDR3 protein: ATGLAYEQY
CDR3 length: 12; V gene: TRBV7-8; J gene: TRBJ2-5; CDR3 protein: ASSPRQSLETQY
CDR3 length: 11; V gene: TRBV10-2; J gene: TRBJ1-2; CDR3 protein: ASSEDRVGGYT
CDR3 length: 12; V gene: TRBV4-1; J gene: TRBJ2-7; CDR3 protein: ASSQVTGSNEQY
CDR3 length: 12; V gene: TRBV6-1; J gene: TRBJ2-1; CDR3 protein: ASRSTPMGGEQF
CDR3 length: 13; V gene: TRBV19; J gene: TRBJ1-1; CDR3 protein: ASTLGWGANTEAF
CDR3 length: 9; V gene: TRBV7-2; J gene: TRBJ2-1; CDR3 protein: ASRRGNEQF
CDR3 length: 13; V gene: TRBV7-2; J gene: TRBJ1-2; CDR3 protein: ASSTLTGIGYGYT
CDR3 length: 9; V gene: TRBV5-6; J gene: TRBJ2-5; CDR3 protein: ASSLDETQY
CDR3 length: 13; V gene: TRBV9; J gene: TRBJ2-1; CDR3 protein: ASSPSLSSYNEQF
CDR3 length: 14; V gene: TRBV7-2; J gene: TRBJ2-3; CDR3 protein: ASSLKASGDSDTQY
CDR3 length: 11; V gene: TRBV7-9; J gene: TRBJ2-2; CDR3 protein: ASSGAYTGELF
CDR3 length: 13; V gene: TRBV5-6; J gene: TRBJ2-3; CDR3 protein: ASSFGTESTDTQY
CDR3 length: 15; V gene: TRBV7-8; J gene: TRBJ2-1; CDR3 protein: ASSLGGGSVSYNEQF
CDR3 length: 15; V gene: TRBV29-1; J gene: TRBJ2-7; CDR3 protein: SRKVGPGLAAPYEQY
CDR3 length: 13; V gene: TRBV5-6; J gene: TRBJ2-3; CDR3 protein: ASSYRRGNTDTQY
CDR3 length: 10; V gene: TRBV10-2; J gene: TRBJ2-5; CDR3 protein: GTGWSQETQY
CDR3 length: 12; V gene: TRBV5-4; J gene: TRBJ2-5; CDR3 protein: ASSLAGGRETQY
CDR3 length: 15; V gene: TRBV4-2; J gene: TRBJ2-7; CDR3 protein: ASSQASDRGLRYEQY
CDR3 length: 8; V gene: TRBV20-1; J gene: TRBJ1-2; CDR3 protein: IPWSAGYT
CDR3 length: 8; V gene: TRBV10-1; J gene: TRBJ2-2; CDR3 protein: AKLPGELF
CDR3 length: 11; V gene: TRBV6-1; J gene: TRBJ1-5; CDR3 protein: ASRPGGGQPQH
CDR3 length: 15; V gene: TRBV5-6; J gene: TRBJ2-6; CDR3 protein: ASWIGNSQSRANVLT
CDR3 length: 16; V gene: TRBV5-1; J gene: TRBJ2-2; CDR3 protein: ASSLSSGSRKGAGELF
CDR3 length: 12; V gene: TRBV11-2; J gene: TRBJ2-5; CDR3 protein: ASRPDPAGGTQY
CDR3 length: 15; V gene: TRBV18; J gene: TRBJ2-2; CDR3 protein: ASSGFPGQRGTGELF
CDR3 length: 13; V gene: TRBV5-1; J gene: TRBJ2-7; CDR3 protein: ASSYGTGVSEEQY
CDR3 length: 13; V gene: TRBV28; J gene: TRBJ2-4; CDR3 protein: ASSLELVAKNIQY
CDR3 length: 13; V gene: TRBV27; J gene: TRBJ2-5; CDR3 protein: ASSFVLAGEETQY